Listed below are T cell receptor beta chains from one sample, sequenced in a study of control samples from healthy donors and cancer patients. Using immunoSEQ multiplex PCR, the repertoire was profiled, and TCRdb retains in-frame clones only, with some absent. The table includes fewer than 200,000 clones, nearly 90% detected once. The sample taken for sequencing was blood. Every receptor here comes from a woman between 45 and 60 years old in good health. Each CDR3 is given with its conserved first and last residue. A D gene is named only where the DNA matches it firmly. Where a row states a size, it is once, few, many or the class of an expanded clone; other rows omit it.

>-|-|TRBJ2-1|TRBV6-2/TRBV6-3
TGTGCCAGCAGTTCTCCTTTGAGGACGGGGGGCCACAATGAGCAGTTCTTC
CASSSPLRTGGHNEQFF
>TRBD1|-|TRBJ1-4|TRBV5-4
TGTGCCAGCAGCACGGGACAGGGGCGTAGTAATGAAAAACTGTTTTTT
CASSTGQGRSNEKLFF
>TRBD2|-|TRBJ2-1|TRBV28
TGTGCCAGCGAACAACCGGGGGGTGATGAGCAGTTCTTC
CASEQPGGDEQFF
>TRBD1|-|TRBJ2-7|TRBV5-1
TGCGCCAGCAGCTCGGGACAGGGTGCCTACGAGCAGTACTTC
CASSSGQGAYEQYF
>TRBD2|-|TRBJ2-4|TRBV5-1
TGCGCCAGCAGCTTGGTATCGCTAGCGGGAGGGCCTAGTGTCAAAAACATTCAGTACTTC
CASSLVSLAGGPSVKNIQYF
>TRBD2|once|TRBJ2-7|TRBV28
TGTGCCAGCAGTCCCTCTAGCGGAATGCAATACGAGCAGTACTTC
CASSPSSGMQYEQYF
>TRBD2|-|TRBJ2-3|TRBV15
TGTGCCACCAGCAGAGTAGCGGGGTTTACAGATACGCAGTATTTT
CATSRVAGFTDTQYF
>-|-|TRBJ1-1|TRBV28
TGTGCCAGCATCCCTTCACCGAGGGGGGAAAGGCGGTATTGGGCTTTCTTT
CASIPSPRGERRYWAFF
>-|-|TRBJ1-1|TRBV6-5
TGTGCCAGCAGTTACAGGGGTAGGGACACTGAAGCTTTCTTT
CASSYRGRDTEAFF
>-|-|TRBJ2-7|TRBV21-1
TGTGCCAGCAGCAAAGATCAAGGACACCTCATCTTATACGAGCAGTACTTC
CASSKDQGHLILYEQYF
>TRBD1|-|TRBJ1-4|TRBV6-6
TGTGCCAGCAGTTTAGGGACAGTAACCATTGAGGAAAAACTGTTTTTT
CASSLGTVTIEEKLFF
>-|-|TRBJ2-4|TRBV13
TGTGCCAGCAGCTTAATCCGCGCCAAAAACATTCAGTACTTC
CASSLIRAKNIQYF